This TCR beta chain was captured in a study of T cell clusters in autoimmune cytopenias. Study context: The median distinct TRB clonotype count was approximately 2,500 per sample, from a median about 54,000 reads.

As regards this clonotype: What it binds is unknown.

One tube held mixed TRB-A and TRB-B primer pools for touch-down PCR. From the multiplex PCR reads, TCRdb lists one entry per CDR3 protein and no DNA. The sample yields about 6,600 distinct CDR3 sequences, of which the top ten take up approximately 5%. Each sample's input was around 270 ng genomic DNA, some 40,000 genome equivalents. Germline CDR1 and CDR2: SGHTA and FQGNSA. This CDR3 comprises 16 residues. Overall study findings and caveats: Functional roles of the in silico T cell clusters still await experimental validation. Primary autoimmune cytopenia patients seemingly lacked the physiological T cell clusters found in healthy donors. TRB repertoire shifts in secondary cytopenia and chronic lymphocytic leukemia mostly reflected lymphoma, not autoimmunity.

The specimen was peripheral blood. The chain links TRBV7-2 to TRBJ2-3; TCRdb reports TRBD2, a call that lacks DNA to check it against. The receptor was isolated from a human donor with an autoimmune cytopenia or autoimmune hepatitis (not recorded which). The CDR3: CASGGTSGISTDTQYF.